The count of the clone carrying this TCR beta chain is one. Its target is unknown. The data belong to a study of metastatic and nonmetastatic thyroid tumors. Study details: For malignant and benign thyroid patients, tumor or nodule tissue and blood were the sources whose repertoires were compared. Study-wide results and caveats: Across blood and tumor, TCR beta diversity in malignant thyroid tumors was reportedly significantly higher than in benign nodules.

Among the patients, none had received any treatment before thyroid surgery. Original analysis: Clinicopathological groups differed in CDR3, with these differences serving to build a distant-metastasis classifier for papillary thyroid cancer. TCRdb used MiXCR to call clones anew from the PCR reads. TCRdb, not the authors, supplied the V and J calls. This table holds 20,000 or so clones, 27% found once. CDR3 length: 16 residues. The V end lost 1 base, the J end lost 7 bases, and 20 bases lay between the germline ends. Per germline, CDR1 SGHRS and CDR2 YFSETQ. This chain links TRBV5-1 with TRBJ1-1; possibly TRBD1 for D (6 bases). Sequencing was performed on blood. The source is a female donor with papillary thyroid cancer or a benign thyroid nodule (not recorded which). Some clones in this sample may be carry-over from other donors' samples. CDR3 loop: CASSLNMRSRGHEAFF. CDR3 nucleotide sequence: TGCGCCAGCAGCTTGAATATGAGATCCAGGGGCCATGAAGCTTTCTTT.